Described below is a single T cell receptor (beta chain) sequence and its context. Its specificity is unknown. This sample is drawn from a study of blood T cells in healthy people across ages. The CDR3 is 14 residues long. Trimming shortened V by 6 bases and J by 10 bases, and 16 bases separated the two germline ends. Study outcomes and limitations: It was found that TCR beta diversity correlated strongly with the percentage of naive T cells.

Using a J-beta primer mix together with a sample-barcoded 5' primer, a second PCR was run for roughly 7 to 12 cycles. TCRdb re-called the 5' RACE reads through MiXCR, storing one row per CDR3 protein. The top ten hold roughly 7.9% of the sample, which has 1.2 million to 1.5 million distinct CDR3 sequences, around 39% seen once. This clonotype was obtained from a woman aged 18-29 years in good health. Sequencing was carried out using blood. The chain combines TRBV12-3 or TRBV12-4 with TRBJ1-6, with D tentatively TRBD1 (6 bases). CDR3 nucleotides: TGTGCCAGCAGCCACAGGGCCACAGGCTCACCCCTCCACTTT. Encoded protein: CASSHRATGSPLHF.